This T cell receptor beta chain came from a study of cytomegalovirus exposure and HLA in healthy donors. As for the study in general: Earlier work reported 117 million unique TCR beta sequences from about 180 million T cells. Under 85% of around 390 genotyped donors fell in the Caucasian-associated ancestry cluster.

Findings and caveats of the study: Sequencing depth across donors, presence/absence analyses assumed, was roughly uniform. As confirmed in vitro, three CMV-associated chains were specific for CMV antigens.

Primers for the PCR totalled 60 Vbeta and 13 Jbeta. The method was immunoSEQ multiplex PCR; TCRdb's version includes in-frame clones alone and lacks a portion of them. The table lists 160,000 or so clones, about 85% of them singletons, with 1.9% in the top ten. This CDR3 spans 14 amino acids. Looked up from germline, CDR1 is ENHRY and CDR2 is SYGVKD. Trimming pared 10 bases from V and 0 bases from J, leaving 16 bases between. For this clone: Its matching antigen is unknown.

The TCR comes from a man aged 18 to 29 in good health and CMV-seronegative. Sequences were obtained from PBMCs. The genes are TRBV10-3 and TRBJ2-7; D perhaps matches TRBD1 (6 bases). CDR3 DNA sequence: TGTGCCAACGCTCCTGGACAGTTCTCCTACGAGCAGTACTTC. This encodes CANAPGQFSYEQYF.